The source of this T cell receptor beta chain is a study of T cells after yellow fever vaccination. Whole-study findings and limits: Clones from primary vaccination mostly reappeared after the booster (around 96% CD4, approximately 86% CD8). Abundant clonotypes from the bulk population could get into FACS-sorted repertoires as contaminants. Peak timing came faster in the weaker secondary response, day 5 versus 15.

In its sample, this clonotype was seen a few times. Its antigen is unidentified. There are 16 residues in the CDR3. CDR1 is SGDLS and CDR2 is YYNGEE in the germline V gene. Losses at the gene ends were 0 bases for V and 5 bases for J; bases not matched to a gene: 8. 5'RACE template switching added a universal primer site and UMIs to TCR cDNA. TCRdb independently ran MiXCR on the 5' RACE reads; one entry per CDR3 protein. The table has just under 600,000 distinct CDR3 sequences, approximately 13% seen once. This clonotype was obtained from a man younger than 40 who received the YFV17D yellow fever vaccine. The genes are TRBV9 and TRBJ2-1; TRBD2 matches 7 bases. The specimen was PBMCs, collected on the day of the yellow fever booster vaccination. The CDR3 loop reads CASSVGGGKVNNEQFF. In DNA form, the CDR3 reads TGTGCCAGCAGCGTAGGGGGAGGGAAGGTAAACAATGAGCAGTTCTTC.